This T cell receptor (beta chain) was identified during a study of vaccination and CD4 T cells after COVID-19. Whole-study context: The post-COVID sampling time was a median about 100 days after diagnosis, ranging from 35 to 161. Ranging from 14 to 241, the interval between dose two and post-vaccine sampling had a median of roughly 73 days.

CDR3 length: 13 residues. V lost 3 bases to trimming and J lost 3 bases, with 11 bases between them. From germline, CDR1 is GTSNPN and CDR2 SVGIG (reference sequence). Study outcomes and limitations: Relatively few convalescent patients and no early post-infection timepoints were analyzed.

TCRdb ran MiXCR on the PCR reads and lists one entry per CDR3 protein. The table shows about 18,000 distinct CDR3 sequences, with less than 70% occurring only once. For this clonotype: Its antigen is not identified.

The material was CD4+ T cells from blood, obtained after SARS-CoV-2 vaccination. The rearrangement joins TRBV30 to TRBJ1-1; the D gene is possibly TRBD1 (6 bases). This sequence was found in a human donor who had recovered from COVID-19. The CDR3 reads CAWRPGEYTEAFF. The CDR3 DNA sequence: TGTGCCTGGAGGCCAGGGGAGTACACTGAAGCTTTCTTT.